This section outlines one TCR beta chain sequence together with its context. The CDR3 contains 14 residues. Trimming left V 4 bases short and J 7 bases short, with 17 bases between. Germline CDR1 reads SGHRS; CDR2 reads YFSETQ. Per the original methods: Reference gene primer amplification yielded estimated nucleated cell counts. Profiled with immunoSEQ multiplex PCR; TCRdb holds only in-frame clones, not every one. V and J calls and clone size come straight from that table; D and trimming were deduced from the DNA. The sample holds 150,000 or so clones; over 75% are singletons and the top ten take about 10%. The sample belongs to a study of blood T cell repertoires in COVID-19. Study information: Sample material is recorded as cDNA or gDNA derived from T cells, B-cell-depleted T cells, or PBMCs.

This rearrangement joins TRBV5-1 to TRBJ1-2; tentatively, D is TRBD1 (5 bases). The sample consisted of peripheral blood. The sequence came from a man aged 60-69 years with active or convalescent COVID-19. The CDR3 is CASSPSWGEGGYTF. For the CDR3, the DNA is TGCGCCAGCAGCCCTTCGTGGGGGGAAGGTGGCTACACCTTC.